This TCR beta chain was found in a study of identical twins. V lost 1 base and J 6 bases, leaving 12 bases between the germline ends. The CDR3 totals 15 residues. Germline CDR1 is SSHAT and CDR2 is FNYEAQ (reference sequence). Details on this clonotype: As yet, its antigen is unknown.

Findings and caveats of the study: The more abundant beta clonotypes in cord blood had fewer insertions, and memory repertoires did not show this.

MiXCR, applied by TCRdb to the 5' RACE reads, yields one record per CDR3 protein. The sample includes 1.5 million to 2 million distinct CDR3 sequences, about 32% of them seen just once. The chain links TRBV7-7 to TRBJ2-2; D is unclear. The TCR was taken from a newborn girl in good health. The material sequenced was cord blood. CDR3 nucleotide sequence: TGTGCCAGCAGCTTAGGGGTAGCTCGGGCCGGGGAGCTGTTTTTT. This encodes CASSLGVARAGELFF.